Below, 27 T cell receptor beta chains from the same sample are listed, as sequenced in a study of T cell changes during pregnancy in multiple sclerosis (dated 2019 in TCRdb). Library preparation used the immunoSEQ multiplex PCR assay. What TCRdb holds here is the immuneACCESS table cut down to in-frame rearrangements. Part of the clones is not present; checked against another copy, under half of the missing clones reflect an unresolved V gene, and the others are unexplained. For this sample there are about 92,000 clones; 85% to 95% appear just once. Jointly, the top ten make up about 2.4% of the sample. The sample consisted of peripheral blood, taken in the first trimester of pregnancy. The receptors here all came from a female donor with multiple sclerosis, enrolled in a pregnancy study.

This chain uses TRBV25-1 with TRBJ2-7; tentative D call: TRBD1 (6 bases). The CDR3 runs to 14 residues. Trimming removed 8 bases from V and 3 bases from J, with 17 bases in between. The V gene's germline CDR1 is MGHDK and CDR2 SYGVNS. CDR3 DNA: TGTGCCAGCGTAGGGACACCCCCTGACTACGAGCAGTACTTC. It specifies CASVGTPPDYEQYF.

This chain uses TRBV21-1 with TRBJ1-5; the table's D call, TRBD1, was not checked against the DNA. TRBV21-1 is assigned pseudogene status. The CDR3 totals 16 residues. The CDR3 DNA sequence: TGTGCCAGCAGCAAACTCGGCAGGGTTTGGAATCAGCCCCAGCATTTT. Translation gives CASSKLGRVWNQPQHF.

The V call is TRBV6-5, the J call TRBJ2-1; D remains ambiguous. The V end was cut by 7 bases, the J end by 4 bases, with 14 bases between. This CDR3 region has 14 residues. Germline CDR1 reads MNHEY; CDR2 reads SVGAGI. The CDR3 here is CASKELVEYNEQFF. In DNA form, the CDR3 reads TGTGCCAGCAAGGAGTTGGTAGAATACAATGAGCAGTTCTTC.

The rearrangement links TRBV28 to TRBJ2-6; D unresolved. V lost 2 bases, J lost 3 bases, and 11 bases lay in between. Germline CDR1 and CDR2: MDHEN and SYDVKM. The CDR3 covers 16 residues. The CDR3 loop is CASSLGPRGGANVLTF. The CDR3 nucleotides read TGTGCCAGCAGTTTAGGCCCCCGCGGTGGGGCCAACGTCCTGACTTTC. The full variable domain, its missing parts supplied by reference TRBV28 and TRBJ2-6, is DVKVTQSSRYLVKRTGEKVFLECVQDMDHENMFWYRQDPGLGLRLIYFSYDVKMKEKGDIPEGYSVSREKKERFSLILESASTNQTSMYLCASSLGPRGGANVLTFGAGSRLTVL.

This chain connects TRBV4-1 to TRBJ2-1, with D tentatively TRBD2 (5 bases). Germline V gene lookup returns CDR1 MGHRA and CDR2 YSYEKL. The CDR3 length is 15 residues. With 0 bases removed from V and 7 bases from J, the gap between germline ends came to 13 bases. The chain's CDR3 is CASSQDEGLGNEQFF. The DNA for the CDR3 is TGCGCCAGCAGCCAAGATGAGGGTTTGGGTAATGAGCAGTTCTTC.

The rearrangement links TRBV5-1 to TRBJ2-1; D call uncertain. In germline, CDR1 is SGHRS, CDR2 YFSETQ. This CDR3 has 15 amino acids. Trimming took off 0 bases at V and 2 bases at J, with 9 bases between the two ends. The CDR3 loop reads CASSLEQLTYNEQFF. The CDR3 DNA sequence: TGCGCCAGCAGCTTGGAACAGCTTACCTACAATGAGCAGTTCTTC.

The chain combines TRBV15 with TRBJ2-7; D gene ambiguous. Germline V CDR1 and CDR2: LNHNV, YYDKDF (reference sequence). Trimming took off 0 bases at V and 3 bases at J, with 6 bases between the two ends. This CDR3 has 13 residues. The CDR3 sequence is CATSRDFNYEQYF. For the CDR3, the DNA is TGTGCCACCAGCAGAGATTTTAACTACGAGCAGTACTTC.

This clone was seen a single time. This chain joins TRBV28 and TRBJ2-5; 11 nucleotides match TRBD1. J was trimmed by 2 bases and V by 6 bases; bases with no gene match: 8. From germline, CDR1 is MDHEN and CDR2 SYDVKM. This CDR3 comprises 16 residues. The CDR3 region is CASRGQGASFQETQYF. The DNA of the CDR3 is TGTGCCAGCAGAGGACAGGGGGCGAGTTTTCAAGAGACCCAGTACTTC.

This chain uses TRBV11-2 with TRBJ2-7; D gene unclear. CDR1 SGHAT and CDR2 FQNNGV come from the germline V gene. Trimming shortened V by 0 bases and J by 0 bases, and 9 bases separated the two germline ends. This CDR3 contains 15 residues. The CDR3 loop reads CASSLERVLSYEQYF. As DNA, the CDR3 is TGTGCCAGCAGCTTAGAGCGAGTTCTCTCCTACGAGCAGTACTTC.

The chain combines TRBV28 with TRBJ2-7; D unresolved. Germline V gene lookup returns CDR1 MDHEN and CDR2 SYDVKM. V dropped 3 bases and J dropped 6 bases, with 9 bases sitting between them. The CDR3 totals 12 residues. CDR3 loop: CASSLIVSEQYF. CDR3 nucleotides: TGTGCCAGCAGTTTGATAGTTTCCGAGCAGTACTTC.

In nucleotides, the CDR3 is TGCAGCGTTGTGGCAGAAGTAAACACCGGGGAGCTGTTTTTT. This sequence encodes CSVVAEVNTGELFF. J is TRBJ2-2 and V is TRBV29-1; D gene uncertain. V gave up 4 bases and J gave up 2 bases, with 11 bases separating them. The CDR3 loop spans 14 amino acids. CDR1 and CDR2 from the germline V gene are SQVTM and ANQGSEA.

V gene TRBV2 combines with J gene TRBJ2-2; D is undetermined. The CDR3 runs 15 residues. Germline CDR1 reads SNHLY; CDR2 reads FYNNEI. With 7 bases removed from V and 4 bases from J, the gap between germline ends came to 16 bases. The CDR3 region is CASTEQSPGTGELFF. The DNA for the CDR3 is TGTGCCAGCACCGAACAGAGCCCAGGCACCGGGGAGCTGTTTTTT.

The chain couples TRBV6-5 to TRBJ1-6; tentative D call: TRBD1 (5 bases). This CDR3 is built from 15 residues. V gave up 0 bases and J gave up 14 bases, with 17 bases separating them. Germline V gives CDR1 MNHEY, CDR2 SVGAGI. In DNA, the CDR3 is TGTGCCAGCAGTTACTCTACGGAGCCCATAGGGGCCCTCCACTTT. This translates into CASSYSTEPIGALHF.

The J gene is TRBJ2-7, the V gene TRBV6-5; a possible D gene is TRBD1 (5 bases). V was pared by 5 bases and J by 1 base, with 9 bases between. From germline, CDR1 is MNHEY and CDR2 SVGAGI. This CDR3 comprises 13 residues. CDR3: CASSQGPSYEQYF. The CDR3 DNA reads TGTGCCAGCAGTCAGGGCCCTTCCTACGAGCAGTACTTC.

The chain joins TRBV15 to TRBJ1-1; maybe TRBD1 (5 bases). CDR1 LNHNV and CDR2 YYDKDF come from the germline V gene (reference sequence). This CDR3 contains 15 residues. V was cut by 3 bases and J by 2 bases, with 13 bases left in between. In nucleotides, the CDR3 is TGTGCCACCAGCAGGGACATCCAGGTCAACACTGAAGCTTTCTTT. Its protein is CATSRDIQVNTEAFF.

Only a few counts were recorded for this clone. The CDR3 protein is CASSIRAGGNYNEQFF. DNA of the CDR3: TGTGCCAGCAGTATCCGAGCGGGAGGGAACTACAATGAGCAGTTCTTC. This chain uses TRBV25-1 with TRBJ2-1; 10 bases map to TRBD2. The CDR3 is 16 amino acids. In germline, CDR1 is MGHDK, CDR2 SYGVNS. V was clipped by 5 bases and J by 3 bases; unmatched bases: 7.

This clone was seen once. The V and J genes are TRBV5-4 and TRBJ1-2; 11 positions agree with TRBD1. Trimming cost V 0 bases and J 0 bases; bases outside gene matches: 7. This CDR3 is built from 18 residues. Germline V lookup: CDR1 SGHNT, CDR2 YYREEE (reference sequence). The CDR3 is CASSLALGGQGANYGYTF. CDR3 coding DNA: TGTGCCAGCAGCTTGGCCCTAGGGGGACAGGGGGCTAACTATGGCTACACCTTC.

The chain combines TRBV11-3 with TRBJ2-5; 12 bases align to TRBD2. The V gene's germline CDR1 is SGHNT and CDR2 YENEEA. Trimming cost V 1 base and J 0 bases; bases outside gene matches: 6. The CDR3 has 18 amino acids. CDR3 DNA sequence: TGTGCCAGCAGCTTAGGACGACTAGCGGGAGCTCACCAAGAGACCCAGTACTTC. This translates into CASSLGRLAGAHQETQYF.

The genes are TRBV25-1 and TRBJ1-1; possible D gene TRBD1, 6 bases. The CDR3 consists of 17 residues. Germline V gives CDR1 MGHDK, CDR2 SYGVNS. The V end was cut by 0 bases, the J end by 0 bases, with 14 bases between. The CDR3 DNA reads TGTGCCAGCAGTGAATATGGGGGGGCCCTCTTGAACACTGAAGCTTTCTTT. Encoded protein: CASSEYGGALLNTEAFF.

V gene TRBV5-4 combines with J gene TRBJ2-7, with D hard to call. This CDR3 is built from 14 residues. Germline values: CDR1 SGHNT, CDR2 YYREEE (reference sequence). Trimming removed 0 bases at V and 3 bases at J, with 10 bases between. The CDR3 DNA reads as TGTGCCAGCAGCTTGGCTGGCGGCCTCTACGAGCAGTACTTC. Its protein product is CASSLAGGLYEQYF.

The chain links TRBV28 to TRBJ1-4; no clear D. V was clipped by 3 bases and J by 3 bases, with 8 bases between them. This CDR3 has 14 residues. Germline lookup yields CDR1 MDHEN and CDR2 SYDVKM. CDR3 bases: TGTGCCAGCAGTTTCTCACGCGCTAATGAAAAACTGTTTTTT. It codes for CASSFSRANEKLFF.

The CDR3 spells CASSSGGAELNTGELFF. The CDR3 DNA reads TGTGCCAGCAGTTCGGGAGGAGCGGAACTAAACACCGGGGAGCTGTTTTTT. The chain combines TRBV6-4 with TRBJ2-2, with TRBD2 matching 7 bases. The germline gives CDR1 MRHNA, CDR2 SNTAGT. V trimming: 5 bases; J trimming: 2 bases; junction bases outside the gene matches: 11. This CDR3 is built from 17 residues.

This chain uses TRBV19 with TRBJ1-5; 7 bases line up with TRBD1. CDR1 and CDR2 from the germline V gene are LNHDA and SQIVND (reference sequence). J lost 2 bases, V lost 5 bases, and 6 bases had no gene match. The CDR3 spans 15 residues. The CDR3 region is CASSVDRVGNQPQHF. The DNA of the CDR3 is TGTGCCAGTAGTGTCGACAGGGTCGGCAATCAGCCCCAGCATTTT.

The CDR3 loop reads CASGLVVAGAPYEQYF. The CDR3 DNA reads as TGTGCTAGTGGTTTGGTAGTAGCGGGAGCTCCCTACGAGCAGTACTTC. The genes are TRBV12-5 and TRBJ2-7; TRBD2 matches 9 bases. Germline V gene lookup returns CDR1 LGHNT and CDR2 FRNRAP. CDR3 size: 16 residues. The trim removed 0 bases at V and 2 bases at J, leaving 5 bases unmatched.

The rearrangement uses TRBV7-2 and TRBJ2-5; TRBD2 matches 7 bases. The V segment lost 3 bases and the J segment 2 bases; nucleotides outside the gene matches: 3. The CDR3 runs to 14 residues. Germline-derived CDR1 and CDR2 are SGHTA and FQGNSA. The CDR3 DNA is TGTGCCAGCAGCTTGGGGAGGGTACAAGAGACCCAGTACTTC. This translates into CASSLGRVQETQYF.

The chain recombines TRBV30 with TRBJ1-2; D perhaps matches TRBD1 (5 bases). Trimming left V 3 bases short and J 4 bases short, with 12 bases between. Germline CDR1 GTSNPN, CDR2 SVGIG (reference sequence). CDR3 length equals 13 residues. The CDR3 spells CAWRGGPAYGYTF. CDR3 nucleotide sequence: TGTGCCTGGAGGGGGGGACCCGCCTATGGCTACACCTTC. Supplemented by reference TRBV30 and TRBJ1-2, the full variable domain reads SQTIHQWPATLVQPVGSPLSLECTVEGTSNPNLYWYRQAAGRGLQLLFYSVGIGQISSEVPQNLSASRPQDRQFILSSKKLLLSDSGFYLCAWRGGPAYGYTFGSGTRLTVV.

This chain uses TRBV27 with TRBJ2-7; the match to TRBD1 covers 10 bases. CDR1 MNHEY and CDR2 SMNVEV come from the germline V gene (reference sequence). This CDR3 spans 14 amino acids. V gave up 11 bases and J gave up 6 bases; unmatched junction bases: 13. CDR3 sequence reads: CARGFGTGALEQYF. The CDR3, as DNA: TGTGCCCGAGGGTTTGGGACAGGGGCACTCGAGCAGTACTTC.